This is a list of T cell receptor beta chains from one sample in a study of OX40 agonist ivuxolimab in advanced cancers. The method was immunoSEQ multiplex PCR; TCRdb's version includes in-frame clones alone and lacks a portion of them. In the table there are about 48,000 clones, about nine tenths of which are singletons. The specimen was CD4+ or CD8+ T cells sorted from blood, collected in a trial of the OX40 agonist ivuxolimab. The receptors shown here come from an adult with an advanced solid tumor such as melanoma, head and neck, liver or kidney cancer. Both conserved end residues are part of each CDR3. Fields, in order: CDR3 DNA, CDR3 protein, J gene, V gene, clone size, D gene. A D gene is named only where the DNA matches it firmly. Clone size is stated in some rows and not others, as once, few, many or a class when expanded.

DNA: TGTGCCAGCAGTGAAGCCAAGGGGGGGGGCAATGAGCAGTTCTTC
CDR3: CASSEAKGGGNEQFF
J: TRBJ2-1
V: TRBV6-1
size: once
D: NA

DNA: TGTGCTAGTGGTTTGGGCCGGGATAGCGGGCCAGCCTACGAGCAGTACTTC
CDR3: CASGLGRDSGPAYEQYF
J: TRBJ2-7
V: TRBV12-5
size: many
D: TRBD2

DNA: TGTGCCTGGAGTGTCGGAGGGATCTCCTACGAGCAGTACTTC
CDR3: CAWSVGGISYEQYF
J: TRBJ2-7
V: TRBV30
size: NA
D: NA

DNA: TGTGCCAGCAGTAACAGGAACTATGGCTACACCTTC
CDR3: CASSNRNYGYTF
J: TRBJ1-2
V: TRBV28
size: NA
D: NA

DNA: TGTGCCAGCAGTTCCCCTAGCGGGGGGGGCACAGATACGCAGTATTTT
CDR3: CASSSPSGGGTDTQYF
J: TRBJ2-3
V: TRBV28
size: NA
D: TRBD2

DNA: TGTGCCAGCAGTTTACTCGGTTGGTCACCCCTCCACTTT
CDR3: CASSLLGWSPLHF
J: TRBJ1-6
V: TRBV27
size: few
D: NA

DNA: TGTGCCAGCAGTGAGTACCTGGATACGCAGTATTTT
CDR3: CASSEYLDTQYF
J: TRBJ2-3
V: TRBV6-1
size: NA
D: NA

DNA: TGCGCCAGCAGCCCCCGGACAGGGAACACTGAAGCTTTCTTT
CDR3: CASSPRTGNTEAFF
J: TRBJ1-1
V: TRBV4-1
size: few
D: TRBD1

DNA: TGCAGCGTTGAAGGGGACAGTCGGAACTATGGCTACACCTTC
CDR3: CSVEGDSRNYGYTF
J: TRBJ1-2
V: TRBV29-1
size: once
D: TRBD1

DNA: TGCGCCAGCAGCCCGCCAGCTAGCGGGGGGTCCTACGAGCAGTACTTC
CDR3: CASSPPASGGSYEQYF
J: TRBJ2-7
V: TRBV5-1
size: once
D: TRBD2

DNA: TGTGCCACCAGCAGAGATCTACAGGACTCTGGAAACACCATATATTTT
CDR3: CATSRDLQDSGNTIYF
J: TRBJ1-3
V: TRBV15
size: NA
D: NA

DNA: TGTGCCAGCAGCCTCGGCCCCCTGGAGCAGTACTTC
CDR3: CASSLGPLEQYF
J: TRBJ2-7
V: TRBV5-6
size: NA
D: NA

DNA: TGCGCCAGCAGCTTGAAGATTGCGGGGTGGGGCACCGGGGAGCTGTTTTTT
CDR3: CASSLKIAGWGTGELFF
J: TRBJ2-2
V: TRBV5-1
size: NA
D: NA

DNA: TGTGCCAGCAGCCAAGACCTGGACAGGGGTGACGGCTACACCTTC
CDR3: CASSQDLDRGDGYTF
J: TRBJ1-2
V: TRBV4-2
size: NA
D: TRBD1

DNA: TGTGCCAGCAGCGCGATGCGACAGGAGATGAACACTGAAGCTTTCTTT
CDR3: CASSAMRQEMNTEAFF
J: TRBJ1-1
V: TRBV27
size: NA
D: NA

DNA: TGCAGCGTGCGGACCGACCAAGGGATCAACTATGGCTACACCTTC
CDR3: CSVRTDQGINYGYTF
J: TRBJ1-2
V: TRBV29-1
size: NA
D: NA

DNA: TGTGCCAGCAGTGAACATGACCTCTCTGAAGCTTTCTTT
CDR3: CASSEHDLSEAFF
J: TRBJ1-1
V: TRBV6-1
size: NA
D: NA

DNA: TGTGCCAGCAGCTTCATGGGGGCTGAAGCTTTCTTT
CDR3: CASSFMGAEAFF
J: TRBJ1-1
V: TRBV5-4
size: NA
D: NA

DNA: TGTGCCAGCAGCTTGGTTTCAGCGGGAGATTTCACAGATACGCAGTATTTT
CDR3: CASSLVSAGDFTDTQYF
J: TRBJ2-3
V: TRBV11-2
size: NA
D: TRBD2

DNA: TGTGCCAGCAGCCGGGGTTCTTTTGACCCCTACGAGCAGTACTTC
CDR3: CASSRGSFDPYEQYF
J: TRBJ2-7
V: TRBV2
size: NA
D: NA

DNA: TGTGCCAGCAGCCCGAGTCTTGAAAACTCCTACGAGCAGTACTTC
CDR3: CASSPSLENSYEQYF
J: TRBJ2-7
V: TRBV9
size: NA
D: NA

DNA: TGCGCCAGCAGCTTGACCTTATTGGGGCAGGGCGGTGAGACCCAGTACTTC
CDR3: CASSLTLLGQGGETQYF
J: TRBJ2-5
V: TRBV5-1
size: few
D: NA

DNA: TGTGCCAGCAGTTTTTATCGGACAGGGTGGAACACTGAAGCTTTCTTT
CDR3: CASSFYRTGWNTEAFF
J: TRBJ1-1
V: TRBV28
size: NA
D: TRBD1

DNA: TGCGCCAGCAGCGGAGACAGGGATGAGACCCAGTACTTC
CDR3: CASSGDRDETQYF
J: TRBJ2-5
V: TRBV5-1
size: NA
D: TRBD1

DNA: TGTGCCAGCAGCCAACTAGCGGATTACTCCTACGAGCAGTACTTC
CDR3: CASSQLADYSYEQYF
J: TRBJ2-7
V: TRBV4-2
size: NA
D: TRBD2

DNA: TGTGCCAGCAGCTTAGGAGGTCCAGCTTTCTTT
CDR3: CASSLGGPAFF
J: TRBJ1-1
V: TRBV11-3
size: NA
D: NA

DNA: TGTGCCAGCAGTGGCGGGGGGCGTTACAATGAGCAGTTCTTC
CDR3: CASSGGGRYNEQFF
J: TRBJ2-1
V: TRBV5-4
size: NA
D: TRBD2

DNA: TGTGCCAGCAGCTTACTTTCAGGGCAAGAGACCCAGTACTTC
CDR3: CASSLLSGQETQYF
J: TRBJ2-5
V: TRBV7-8
size: NA
D: NA

DNA: TGTGCCAGCAGCTTTAGCCGGGGGCCCTACAATGAGCAGTTCTTC
CDR3: CASSFSRGPYNEQFF
J: TRBJ2-1
V: TRBV11-3
size: NA
D: NA

DNA: TGCGCCAGCAGCCAACTAGCGGGGTACGAGCAGTACTTC
CDR3: CASSQLAGYEQYF
J: TRBJ2-7
V: TRBV4-1
size: NA
D: TRBD2

DNA: TGTGCCAGCAGGAACTCTTGGGTCACACCAGACTATGGCTACACCTTC
CDR3: CASRNSWVTPDYGYTF
J: TRBJ1-2
V: TRBV11-2
size: NA
D: NA